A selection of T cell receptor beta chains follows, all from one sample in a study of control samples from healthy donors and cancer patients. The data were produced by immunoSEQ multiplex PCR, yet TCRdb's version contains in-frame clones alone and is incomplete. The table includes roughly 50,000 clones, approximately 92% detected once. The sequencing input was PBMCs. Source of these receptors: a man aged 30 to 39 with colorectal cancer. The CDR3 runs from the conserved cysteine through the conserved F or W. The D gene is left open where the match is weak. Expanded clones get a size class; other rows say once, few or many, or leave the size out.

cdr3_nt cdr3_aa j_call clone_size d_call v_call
TGTGCCAGTAGTATTAGGTCGGGACAGTTCTACAATGAGCAGTTCTTC CASSIRSGQFYNEQFF TRBJ2-1 - TRBD1 TRBV19
TGTGCCAGCAGCTGGACCCCGATGAACACTGAAGCTTTCTTT CASSWTPMNTEAFF TRBJ1-1 - - TRBV3-1/TRBV3-2
TGCAGCGTTGGGGGGGGCGACCAAGAGACCCAGTACTTC CSVGGGDQETQYF TRBJ2-5 - - TRBV29-1
TGTGCCAGCAGTTACTCCCGGGGGGCCGGGGAGACCCAGTACTTC CASSYSRGAGETQYF TRBJ2-5 once - TRBV6-2/TRBV6-3
TGTGCCAGCAGCCAAGGGCCTGGCGGGGACTATGGCTACACCTTC CASSQGPGGDYGYTF TRBJ1-2 - - TRBV4-2
TGTGCCAGCAGCGTATCGGGACAGCCTAATGAAAAACTGTTTTTT CASSVSGQPNEKLFF TRBJ1-4 once TRBD1 TRBV9
TGTGCCAGCAGTTTATCTACGGGGCTTGGGGATGGCTACACCTTC CASSLSTGLGDGYTF TRBJ1-2 - - TRBV27
TGTGCCAGCAGCCAAGCGACCGGGAGAAACACCATATATTTT CASSQATGRNTIYF TRBJ1-3 - - TRBV3-1/TRBV3-2
TGTGCCAGCAGCACTAATTTGGACAGGGCTATCCGCTCTGGGGCCAACGTCCTGACTTTC CASSTNLDRAIRSGANVLTF TRBJ2-6 once TRBD1 TRBV6-6
TGTGCCAGCAGCAGCGGGGACAATGAGCAGTTCTTC CASSSGDNEQFF TRBJ2-1 - TRBD2 TRBV5-4
TGTGCCAGCCGACAGGGTGCAGATACGCAGTATTTT CASRQGADTQYF TRBJ2-3 - TRBD1 TRBV19
TGTGCCAGCAGCATAAGACAGGAAGTCATGGATAATTCACCCCTCCACTTT CASSIRQEVMDNSPLHF TRBJ1-6 - - TRBV7-2
TGCGCCAGCAGCCAAGTAATGAACACTGAAGCTTTCTTT CASSQVMNTEAFF TRBJ1-1 - - TRBV4-1
TGCGCCAGCAGCTTGGGAGCGGGGGGCTCTTCTAGCACAGATACGCAGTATTTT CASSLGAGGSSSTDTQYF TRBJ2-3 - TRBD2 TRBV5-1
TGTGCCTGGAGTGTAGGGGGGGACTATGGCTACACCTTC CAWSVGGDYGYTF TRBJ1-2 - - TRBV30
TGTGCCAGCAGCATAGCGGGGGGAACCTACGAGCAGTACTTC CASSIAGGTYEQYF TRBJ2-7 - TRBD2 TRBV7-9
TGTGCCAGCAGCCAAGAAAAGGGAACTTATGGCTACACCTTC CASSQEKGTYGYTF TRBJ1-2 - - TRBV4-2
TGCGCCAGCCTTAGCGGGGGGGCCGAGACAGATACGCAGTATTTT CASLSGGAETDTQYF TRBJ2-3 few TRBD2 TRBV5-1
TGCGCCAGCAGCTTGGTACAGGGGGAAGGTGAAAAACTGTTTTTT CASSLVQGEGEKLFF TRBJ1-4 - TRBD1 TRBV5-1
TGTGCCAGCAGCTTAGCCATGGGGACCGGGGAGCTGTTTTTT CASSLAMGTGELFF TRBJ2-2 - - TRBV7-2
TGTGCCACCAGCAGGGGCAGGGGAGATGTTGGTGGCTACACCTTC CATSRGRGDVGGYTF TRBJ1-2 - - TRBV15
TGTGCCAGCAGTCCAGGGGGAAGCTACAATGAGCAGTTCTTC CASSPGGSYNEQFF TRBJ2-1 - TRBD1 TRBV2
TGTGCCAGCAGTGTGGACAGTTGGACTGAAGCTTTCTTT CASSVDSWTEAFF TRBJ1-1 - - TRBV6-2/TRBV6-3
TGTGCCACCAGTGATACACAGGGATCAGCCACGGCGGGTTACTATGGCTACACCTTC CATSDTQGSATAGYYGYTF TRBJ1-2 - - TRBV24-1
TGCGCCAGCAGGGAGACTAGCGGGGGGTACGCGAACACCGGGGAGCTGTTTTTT CASRETSGGYANTGELFF TRBJ2-2 - TRBD2 TRBV10-2
TGTGCCAGCAGCCCGGGACAGACTACTAATAATTCACCCCTCCACTTT CASSPGQTTNNSPLHF TRBJ1-6 - TRBD1 TRBV5-4
TGTGCCAGCAGTCGCTCCGGACAGGGAGGGCAGCCCCAGCATTTT CASSRSGQGGQPQHF TRBJ1-5 - TRBD1 TRBV6-2/TRBV6-3
TGTGCCAGTAGTATCGGACAGGGGGCGAGGGATACGCAGTATTTT CASSIGQGARDTQYF TRBJ2-3 - TRBD1 TRBV19
TGTGCCAGCACTTATCGGACAGACAATGAGCAGTTCTTC CASTYRTDNEQFF TRBJ2-1 - - TRBV12-3/TRBV12-4
TGTGCCAGCAGGACAGGGGGGTCTGGAAACACCATATATTTT CASRTGGSGNTIYF TRBJ1-3 - TRBD1 TRBV28
TGTGCCAGCAGCTTAAGTTCCAGGGGTGTCCACGAGCAGTACTTC CASSLSSRGVHEQYF TRBJ2-7 - - TRBV7-2
TGTGCCAGCAGTGAAGCAGGTACGCGGTTAAGAGGCTACACCTTC CASSEAGTRLRGYTF TRBJ1-2 once - TRBV2
TGTGCCAGCAGTTCCGACAGGGATAATCAGCCCCAGCATTTT CASSSDRDNQPQHF TRBJ1-5 few TRBD1 TRBV6-5
TGTGCCAGCAGCTTAGACCCCGGCCAGGGCTTCACTGAAGCTTTCTTT CASSLDPGQGFTEAFF TRBJ1-1 - - TRBV7-9
TGTGCCAGCATCCCGACAGGGAACTATGGCTACACCTTC CASIPTGNYGYTF TRBJ1-2 - TRBD1 TRBV6-5
TGTGCCAGCAGAACCCCAGCAGCTGGAAACACCATATATTTT CASRTPAAGNTIYF TRBJ1-3 - - TRBV6-5
TGTGCCAGCAGCTATCTGACTAGCGGGACTATCTACAATGAGCAGTTCTTC CASSYLTSGTIYNEQFF TRBJ2-1 - TRBD2 TRBV5-8
TGTGCTAGTGGTCCCTGGGACAGGGGATCCACTGAAGCTTTCTTT CASGPWDRGSTEAFF TRBJ1-1 - TRBD1 TRBV12-5
TGTGCCAGCAGCTTAGAGGACTGGAACTATGGCTACACCTTC CASSLEDWNYGYTF TRBJ1-2 - - TRBV7-9
TGTGCCAGCAGCGTACAGGGGACTAACACTGAAGCTTTCTTT CASSVQGTNTEAFF TRBJ1-1 - TRBD1 TRBV7-8
TGTGCCAGCAGCTTGGAGGGACAGGCTGTAGGGATTCAGTACTTC CASSLEGQAVGIQYF TRBJ2-4 - TRBD1 TRBV5-5
TGTGCCAGCATCGGGGGAGGCTACACCTTC CASIGGGYTF TRBJ1-2 - - TRBV2